These T cell receptor beta chains were read from a single sample in a study of a mutant IDH1 vaccine in newly diagnosed glioma. Which antigens these TCRs recognize remains unknown. TCRdb's table, derived via immunoSEQ multiplex PCR, lists solely in-frame clones and lacks some. The sample contains roughly 28,000 clones, around 89% of which appear only once. The sequencing used PBMCs, collected from a glioma patient whose treatment included an IDH1 peptide vaccine. The source of these receptors is a man aged 18 to 30 with glioma. CDR3s include the opening cysteine and the closing phenylalanine or tryptophan. Each record gives: CDR3 DNA, CDR3 protein, clone size, D gene, J gene, V gene. D genes are given only for firm matches. Where a row states a size, it is once, few, many or the class of an expanded clone; other rows omit it.

DNA: TGTGCCAGCAGCAACCTGGGTACCCCTCACCCCTATGGCTACACCTTC
CDR3: CASSNLGTPHPYGYTF
size: .
D: .
J: TRBJ1-2
V: TRBV5-7

DNA: TGTGCCAGCAGTGCGATTCAGGGGTCTGGCTACACCTTC
CDR3: CASSAIQGSGYTF
size: .
D: .
J: TRBJ1-2
V: TRBV25-1

DNA: TGTGCCAGCAGTGCCAAGGACAGGGGCTCCTACGAGCAGTACTTC
CDR3: CASSAKDRGSYEQYF
size: once
D: TRBD1
J: TRBJ2-7
V: TRBV25-1

DNA: TGTGCCAGCAGTGAAGAAGGAAACTTAGCCAAAAACATTCAGTACTTC
CDR3: CASSEEGNLAKNIQYF
size: .
D: .
J: TRBJ2-4
V: TRBV2

DNA: TGTGCCAGTAGTATACAAGGGGCGCGTACAGATACGCAGTATTTT
CDR3: CASSIQGARTDTQYF
size: .
D: .
J: TRBJ2-3
V: TRBV19

DNA: TGTGCCAGCAGCCAAACCCAGGGGTGGACTGAAGCTTTCTTT
CDR3: CASSQTQGWTEAFF
size: once
D: .
J: TRBJ1-1
V: TRBV7-8

DNA: TGTGCCAGTAGTACCCAGACAGGGACTGAAGCTTTCTTT
CDR3: CASSTQTGTEAFF
size: .
D: TRBD1
J: TRBJ1-1
V: TRBV19

DNA: TGTGCCTGGAGAAACAGGGCGCTCACCGGGGAGCTGTTTTTT
CDR3: CAWRNRALTGELFF
size: .
D: .
J: TRBJ2-2
V: TRBV30

DNA: TGTGCCAGCGCCTTAGGGGACAGGGGTACAGAGACCCAGTACTTC
CDR3: CASALGDRGTETQYF
size: .
D: TRBD1
J: TRBJ2-5
V: TRBV6-1

DNA: TGTGCCAGCAGTGCTGAAGGCAATCAGCCCCAGCATTTT
CDR3: CASSAEGNQPQHF
size: .
D: .
J: TRBJ1-5
V: TRBV2

DNA: TGTGCCAGTAGTCCACGACTGGTGATTAACGGGGAGCTGTTTTTT
CDR3: CASSPRLVINGELFF
size: .
D: .
J: TRBJ2-2
V: TRBV19

DNA: TGTGCCAGCAGCGCTAGACCCGGGAACACTGAAGCTTTCTTT
CDR3: CASSARPGNTEAFF
size: .
D: .
J: TRBJ1-1
V: TRBV9

DNA: TGTGCCAGCAGCCCTCGGACGAACACTGAAGCTTTCTTT
CDR3: CASSPRTNTEAFF
size: .
D: .
J: TRBJ1-1
V: TRBV5-6

DNA: TGTGCCAGCAGCTCCGACACCGGGGAGCTGTTTTTT
CDR3: CASSSDTGELFF
size: once
D: .
J: TRBJ2-2
V: TRBV7-9

DNA: TGTGCCTGGAGAGCCCAGGGGTCAACTGAAGCTTTCTTT
CDR3: CAWRAQGSTEAFF
size: .
D: .
J: TRBJ1-1
V: TRBV30

DNA: TGCAGCGTTGAAGAATTCAGGGCGGAAGAGACCCAGTACTTC
CDR3: CSVEEFRAEETQYF
size: .
D: .
J: TRBJ2-5
V: TRBV29-1

DNA: TGTGCCAGCAGCTTCAGCGGGAGTGTCACCGGGGAGCTGTTTTTT
CDR3: CASSFSGSVTGELFF
size: .
D: TRBD2
J: TRBJ2-2
V: TRBV7-9

DNA: TGTGCCAGCAGGACAGGGTCGGAAGGGGCTGCGGACGAGCAGTACTTC
CDR3: CASRTGSEGAADEQYF
size: once
D: TRBD1
J: TRBJ2-7
V: TRBV4-2

DNA: TGTGCCAGCAGCTTGGCCGGGGGGAGTGATGAAAAACTGTTTTTT
CDR3: CASSLAGGSDEKLFF
size: .
D: .
J: TRBJ1-4
V: TRBV5-5

DNA: TGTGCCAGCATGGTCTTTGGGGCCAACGTCCTGACTTTC
CDR3: CASMVFGANVLTF
size: .
D: .
J: TRBJ2-6
V: TRBV5-6

DNA: TGTGCCAGCAGCCTGGACGGGGCCTATGGCTACACCTTC
CDR3: CASSLDGAYGYTF
size: .
D: .
J: TRBJ1-2
V: TRBV25-1

DNA: TGTGCCAGCAGTAACAGGGGTAGCGAGCAGTACTTC
CDR3: CASSNRGSEQYF
size: .
D: TRBD1
J: TRBJ2-7
V: TRBV27

DNA: TGTGCCAGCAGCCCCCAAGAGGTTCCACACACTGAAGCTTTCTTT
CDR3: CASSPQEVPHTEAFF
size: .
D: .
J: TRBJ1-1
V: TRBV4-2

DNA: TGTGCCAGCAGTTTATTTCAGTACACTGAAGCTTTCTTT
CDR3: CASSLFQYTEAFF
size: .
D: .
J: TRBJ1-1
V: TRBV27

DNA: TGTGCCTGGAGTGGGGCCAGGGGAGCCTATGGCTACACCTTC
CDR3: CAWSGARGAYGYTF
size: .
D: .
J: TRBJ1-2
V: TRBV30

DNA: TGTGCCAGCAGTTCGTGGACAAGTGCTGCTAACTATGGCTACACCTTC
CDR3: CASSSWTSAANYGYTF
size: .
D: .
J: TRBJ1-2
V: TRBV28

DNA: TGTGCCAGTAGTATCGGCCAAGGCAGAACTAACTATGGCTACACCTTC
CDR3: CASSIGQGRTNYGYTF
size: few
D: .
J: TRBJ1-2
V: TRBV19

DNA: TGTGCCAGTAGTATTGAGGTCTCTGGGGCCAACGTCCTGACTTTC
CDR3: CASSIEVSGANVLTF
size: .
D: .
J: TRBJ2-6
V: TRBV19

DNA: TGTGCCATCAGGACCCCTAGCACAGATACGCAGTATTTT
CDR3: CAIRTPSTDTQYF
size: .
D: .
J: TRBJ2-3
V: TRBV28

DNA: TGTGCCAGCAGCCCTTCCATTGGCCACAGGAACACCATATATTTT
CDR3: CASSPSIGHRNTIYF
size: .
D: .
J: TRBJ1-3
V: TRBV28

DNA: TGTGCCAGCAGCTTAGAGGCAGTTCGATCAAACACCATATATTTT
CDR3: CASSLEAVRSNTIYF
size: .
D: .
J: TRBJ1-3
V: TRBV7-9

DNA: TGTGCCAGCTTCCCTACAGGGGGAGGGGAAAAACTGTTTTTT
CDR3: CASFPTGGGEKLFF
size: .
D: TRBD1
J: TRBJ1-4
V: TRBV5-6

DNA: TGTGCCAGCAGCACCAGGGGGGGGGACTATGGCTACACCTTC
CDR3: CASSTRGGDYGYTF
size: .
D: TRBD1
J: TRBJ1-2
V: TRBV5-4

DNA: TGTGCCAGCAGCGTAGGGGAATCAGGGGCCAACGTCCTGACTTTC
CDR3: CASSVGESGANVLTF
size: .
D: .
J: TRBJ2-6
V: TRBV9

DNA: TGTGCCTGGAGTCCCCGCCCGACCTATGGCTACACCTTC
CDR3: CAWSPRPTYGYTF
size: .
D: .
J: TRBJ1-2
V: TRBV30

DNA: TGTGCCAGCAGTGAAGATCTGGGGCCCTATGGCTACACCTTC
CDR3: CASSEDLGPYGYTF
size: .
D: .
J: TRBJ1-2
V: TRBV2

DNA: TGTGCCAGCAGCTCGTACACCGGGGAGCTGTTTTTT
CDR3: CASSSYTGELFF
size: .
D: .
J: TRBJ2-2
V: TRBV7-2

DNA: TGTGCCAGCAGCTTGTTACAAGAGACCCAGTACTTC
CDR3: CASSLLQETQYF
size: once
D: .
J: TRBJ2-5
V: TRBV7-2

DNA: TGTGCCAGCAGTAGACAGGAAACGACTGAAGCTTTCTTT
CDR3: CASSRQETTEAFF
size: .
D: .
J: TRBJ1-1
V: TRBV14

DNA: TGTGCCAGCAGCCAAGAGCCGGGAACGAACACTGAAGCTTTCTTT
CDR3: CASSQEPGTNTEAFF
size: .
D: .
J: TRBJ1-1
V: TRBV4-2

DNA: TGTGCCAGCACCACGGGGGAGCCCTACGAGCAGTACTTC
CDR3: CASTTGEPYEQYF
size: .
D: .
J: TRBJ2-7
V: TRBV2

DNA: TGTGCCAGAAGCTCCCTGGGTCTTCCCGGTCAGCCCCAGCATTTT
CDR3: CARSSLGLPGQPQHF
size: few
D: .
J: TRBJ1-5
V: TRBV5-3

DNA: TGTGCCAGCAGTTACTCGGCGGGCCAAACCTACGAGCAGTACTTC
CDR3: CASSYSAGQTYEQYF
size: .
D: .
J: TRBJ2-7
V: TRBV6-5

DNA: TGTGCCAGCAGCCGGACTAGCGGGCGCCACAATGAGCAGTTCTTC
CDR3: CASSRTSGRHNEQFF
size: .
D: TRBD2
J: TRBJ2-1
V: TRBV7-2

DNA: TGCAGTGCGCAGCAGGGGATACCCCAGCATTTT
CDR3: CSAQQGIPQHF
size: .
D: .
J: TRBJ1-5
V: TRBV20-1

DNA: TGTGCCAGCAGCCCCCGGACAGACCGCCGGGAGGAGCAGTACTTC
CDR3: CASSPRTDRREEQYF
size: once
D: .
J: TRBJ2-7
V: TRBV7-2

DNA: TGCAGCGTTGAAGGGACTAGCGGGGCCCAGTACTTC
CDR3: CSVEGTSGAQYF
size: .
D: TRBD2
J: TRBJ2-5
V: TRBV29-1

DNA: TGCAGCGTTGTGTCATTTTCGGCGGGAGCTACACGAGAGCAGTACTTC
CDR3: CSVVSFSAGATREQYF
size: .
D: TRBD2
J: TRBJ2-7
V: TRBV29-1

DNA: TGTGCCAGCAGTTCCGGGACTAGCGGGACGTGGTACAATGAGCAGTTCTTC
CDR3: CASSSGTSGTWYNEQFF
size: .
D: TRBD2
J: TRBJ2-1
V: TRBV27

DNA: TGTGCCATAGAGTGGGTCAAGTACCAAGAGACCCAGTACTTC
CDR3: CAIEWVKYQETQYF
size: .
D: .
J: TRBJ2-5
V: TRBV7-9